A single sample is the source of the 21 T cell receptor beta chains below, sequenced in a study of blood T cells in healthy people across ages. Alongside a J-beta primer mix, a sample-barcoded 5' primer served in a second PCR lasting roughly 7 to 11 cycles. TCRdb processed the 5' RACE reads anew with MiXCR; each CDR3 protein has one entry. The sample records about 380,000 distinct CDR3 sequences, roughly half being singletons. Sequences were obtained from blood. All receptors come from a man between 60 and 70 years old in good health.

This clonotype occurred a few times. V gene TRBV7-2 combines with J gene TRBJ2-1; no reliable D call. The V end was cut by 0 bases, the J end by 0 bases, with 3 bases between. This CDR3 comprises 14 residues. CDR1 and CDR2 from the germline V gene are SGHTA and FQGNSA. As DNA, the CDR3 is TGTGCCAGCAGCTTAGCGAACTCCTACAATGAGCAGTTCTTC. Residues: CASSLANSYNEQFF.

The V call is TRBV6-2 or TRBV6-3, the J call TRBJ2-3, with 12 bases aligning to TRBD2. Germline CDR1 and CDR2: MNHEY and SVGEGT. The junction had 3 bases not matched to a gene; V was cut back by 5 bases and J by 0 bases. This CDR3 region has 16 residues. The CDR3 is CASSPTSGRSTDTQYF. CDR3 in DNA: TGTGCCAGCAGTCCGACTAGCGGGAGAAGCACAGATACGCAGTATTTT.

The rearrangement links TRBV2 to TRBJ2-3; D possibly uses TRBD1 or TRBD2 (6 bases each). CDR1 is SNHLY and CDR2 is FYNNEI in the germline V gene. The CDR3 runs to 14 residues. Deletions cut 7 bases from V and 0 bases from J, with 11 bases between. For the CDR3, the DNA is TGTGCCAGCACTGGGGGGCCAAGCACAGATACGCAGTATTTT. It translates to CASTGGPSTDTQYF. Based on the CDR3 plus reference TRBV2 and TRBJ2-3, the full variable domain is EPEVTQTPSHQVTQMGQEVILRCVPISNHLYFYWYRQILGQKVEFLVSFYNNEISEKSEIFDDQFSVERPDGSNFTLKIRSTKLEDSAMYFCASTGGPSTDTQYFGPGTRLTVL.

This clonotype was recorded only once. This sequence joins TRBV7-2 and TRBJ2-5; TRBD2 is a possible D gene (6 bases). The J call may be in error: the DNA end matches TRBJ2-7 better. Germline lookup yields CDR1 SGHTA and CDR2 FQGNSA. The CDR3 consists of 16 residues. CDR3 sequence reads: CASSTFSGDSSNEQYF. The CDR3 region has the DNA TGTGCCAGCAGTACCTTTTCGGGGGATTCTAGCAACGAGCAGTACTTC.

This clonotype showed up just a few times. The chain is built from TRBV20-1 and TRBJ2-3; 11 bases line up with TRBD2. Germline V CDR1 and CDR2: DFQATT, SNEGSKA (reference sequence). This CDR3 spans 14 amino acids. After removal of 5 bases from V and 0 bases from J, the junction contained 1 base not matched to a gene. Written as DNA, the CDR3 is TGCAGTGCTCTAGCGGGGGGTAGCACAGATACGCAGTATTTT. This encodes CSALAGGSTDTQYF.

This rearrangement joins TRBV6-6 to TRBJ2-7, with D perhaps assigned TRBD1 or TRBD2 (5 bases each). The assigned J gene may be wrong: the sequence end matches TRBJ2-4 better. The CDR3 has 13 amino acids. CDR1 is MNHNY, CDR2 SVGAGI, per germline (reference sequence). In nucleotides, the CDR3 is TGTGCCAGCTCTAGCAGGGAGAAAAACATTCAGTACTTC. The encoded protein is CASSSREKNIQYF.

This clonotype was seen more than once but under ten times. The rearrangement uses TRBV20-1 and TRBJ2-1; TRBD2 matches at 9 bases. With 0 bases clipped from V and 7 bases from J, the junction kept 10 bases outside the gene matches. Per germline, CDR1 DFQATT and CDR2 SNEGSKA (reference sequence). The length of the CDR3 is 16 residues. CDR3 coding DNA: TGCAGTGCTAGAGATAGTTTTGCGGGAGGGAAAAATGAGCAGTTCTTC. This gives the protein CSARDSFAGGKNEQFF.

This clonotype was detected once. The CDR3 DNA is TGTGCCAGCAGCTTAGAACGGTGGCGGGAGCCGTACTTC. This sequence encodes CASSLERWREPYF. The rearrangement uses TRBV7-2 and TRBJ2-5; 7 bases are a match to TRBD2. Germline values: CDR1 SGHTA, CDR2 FQGNSA. Losses at the gene ends were 1 base for V and 13 bases for J; bases not matched to a gene: 9. The CDR3 covers 13 residues.

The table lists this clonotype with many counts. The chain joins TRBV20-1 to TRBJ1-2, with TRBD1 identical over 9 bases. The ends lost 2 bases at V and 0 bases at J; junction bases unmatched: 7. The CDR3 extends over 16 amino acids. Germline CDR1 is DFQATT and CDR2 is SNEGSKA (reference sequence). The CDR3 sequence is CSARIPGDRANYGYTF. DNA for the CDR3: TGCAGTGCTAGAATACCCGGGGACAGGGCTAACTATGGCTACACCTTC.

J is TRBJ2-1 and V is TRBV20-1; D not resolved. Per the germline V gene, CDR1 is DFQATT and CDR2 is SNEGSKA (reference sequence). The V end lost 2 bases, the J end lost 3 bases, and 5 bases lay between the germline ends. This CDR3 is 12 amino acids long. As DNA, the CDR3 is TGCAGTGCTAGATCCCACTACAATGAGCAGTTCTTC. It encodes CSARSHYNEQFF.

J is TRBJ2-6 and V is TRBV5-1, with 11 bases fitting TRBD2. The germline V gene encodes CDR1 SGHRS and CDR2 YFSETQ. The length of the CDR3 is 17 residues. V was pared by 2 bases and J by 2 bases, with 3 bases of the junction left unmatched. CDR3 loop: CASSLTSGGTGANVLTF. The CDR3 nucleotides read TGCGCCAGCAGCTTAACTAGCGGGGGTACTGGGGCCAACGTCCTGACTTTC. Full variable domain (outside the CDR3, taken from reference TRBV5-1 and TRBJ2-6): KAGVTQTPRYLIKTRGQQVTLSCSPISGHRSVSWYQQTPGQGLQFLFEYFSETQRNKGNFPGRFSGRQFSNSRSEMNVSTLELGDSALYLCASSLTSGGTGANVLTFGAGSRLTVL.

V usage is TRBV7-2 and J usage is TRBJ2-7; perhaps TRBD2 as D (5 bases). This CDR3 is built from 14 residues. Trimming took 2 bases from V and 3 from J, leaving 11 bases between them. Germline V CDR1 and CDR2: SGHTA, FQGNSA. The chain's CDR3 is CASSLSPGYYEQYF. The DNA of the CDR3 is TGTGCCAGCAGCTTATCCCCGGGGTACTACGAGCAGTACTTC.

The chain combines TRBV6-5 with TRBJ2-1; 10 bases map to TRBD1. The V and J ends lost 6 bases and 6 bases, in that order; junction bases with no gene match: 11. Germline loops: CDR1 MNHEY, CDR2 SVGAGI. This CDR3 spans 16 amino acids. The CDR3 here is CASSHGTGTGVNEQFF. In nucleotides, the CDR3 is TGTGCCAGCAGCCACGGAACCGGGACAGGGGTCAATGAGCAGTTCTTC.

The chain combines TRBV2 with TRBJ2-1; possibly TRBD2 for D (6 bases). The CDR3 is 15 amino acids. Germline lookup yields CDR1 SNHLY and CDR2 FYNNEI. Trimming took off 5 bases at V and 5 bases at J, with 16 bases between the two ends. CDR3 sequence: CASSPLASRDNEQFF. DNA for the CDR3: TGTGCCAGCAGTCCCCTAGCGAGTAGGGACAATGAGCAGTTCTTC.

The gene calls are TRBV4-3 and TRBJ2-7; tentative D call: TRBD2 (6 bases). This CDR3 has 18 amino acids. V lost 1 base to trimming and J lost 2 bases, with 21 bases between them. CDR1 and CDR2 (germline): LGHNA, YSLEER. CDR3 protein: CASSQGDSGVRATYEQYF. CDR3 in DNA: TGCGCCAGCAGCCAAGGAGACTCGGGGGTCAGGGCGACCTACGAGCAGTACTTC.

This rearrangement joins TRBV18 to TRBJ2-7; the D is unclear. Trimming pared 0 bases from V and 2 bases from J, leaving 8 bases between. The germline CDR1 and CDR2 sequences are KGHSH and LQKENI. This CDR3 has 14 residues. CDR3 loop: CASSPPGTTYEQYF. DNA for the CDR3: TGTGCCAGCTCACCACCGGGCACAACCTACGAGCAGTACTTC.

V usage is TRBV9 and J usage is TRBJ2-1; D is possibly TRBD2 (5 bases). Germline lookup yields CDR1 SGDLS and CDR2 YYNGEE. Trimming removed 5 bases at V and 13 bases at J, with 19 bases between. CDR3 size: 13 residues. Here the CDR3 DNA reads TGTGCCAGCAGTCAAAACGTCGGGGAGACCCAGTTCTTC. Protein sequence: CASSQNVGETQFF.

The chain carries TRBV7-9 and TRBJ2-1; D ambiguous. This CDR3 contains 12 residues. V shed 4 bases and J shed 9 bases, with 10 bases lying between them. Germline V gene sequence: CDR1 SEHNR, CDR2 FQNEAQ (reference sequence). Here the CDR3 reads CASSSDLAEQFF. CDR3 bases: TGTGCCAGCAGCTCCGACTTGGCTGAGCAGTTCTTC.

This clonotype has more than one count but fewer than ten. The chain's CDR3 is CAARRDRGGNEQFF. The CDR3 DNA reads TGTGCCGCACGCCGGGACAGGGGTGGGAATGAGCAGTTCTTC. The V gene is TRBV2, the J gene TRBJ2-1; TRBD1 agrees at 10 bases. J was trimmed by 7 bases and V by 11 bases; bases with no gene match: 11. Per the germline V gene, CDR1 is SNHLY and CDR2 is FYNNEI. This CDR3 has 14 residues.

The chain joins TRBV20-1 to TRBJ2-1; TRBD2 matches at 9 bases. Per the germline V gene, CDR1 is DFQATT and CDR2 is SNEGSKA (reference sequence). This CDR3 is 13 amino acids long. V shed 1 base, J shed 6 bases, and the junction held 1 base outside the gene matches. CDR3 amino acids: CSARGGGVNEQFF. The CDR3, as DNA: TGCAGTGCTAGAGGCGGGGGGGTCAATGAGCAGTTCTTC.

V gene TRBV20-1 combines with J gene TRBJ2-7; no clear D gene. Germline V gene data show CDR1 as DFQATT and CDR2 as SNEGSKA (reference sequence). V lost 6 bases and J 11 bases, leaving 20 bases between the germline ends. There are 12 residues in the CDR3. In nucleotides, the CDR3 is TGCAGTGCGAAGAAGGTGGATAGAAGGGAGTACTTC. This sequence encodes CSAKKVDRREYF.